The 4 T cell receptor beta chains presented below share a single source sample, sequenced in a study of T cell responses to AZD1222 COVID-19 vaccine. Clones were sequenced by immunoSEQ multiplex PCR, and TCRdb holds only the in-frame ones, with some missing. The table has around 89,000 clones, around nine tenths seen once. The input for sequencing was peripheral blood, taken 28 days after the second AZD1222 dose. These receptors came from an adult who received the AZD1222 COVID-19 vaccine.

The chain combines TRBV12-3 or TRBV12-4 with TRBJ1-1; the D is unclear. This CDR3 comprises 11 residues. The V gene lost 6 bases and the J gene lost 11 bases, with 13 bases spanning the gap. The CDR3: CASSTRGAAFF. CDR3 bases: TGTGCCAGCAGCACGCGAGGCGCGGCTTTCTTT.

This chain connects TRBV28 to TRBJ1-2, with TRBD1 as a possible D gene (6 bases). The germline V and J ends were trimmed by 5 bases and 0 bases, with 10 bases remaining between them. The CDR3 has 14 residues. From germline, CDR1 is MDHEN and CDR2 SYDVKM. CDR3 in amino acids: CASSLGQSNYGYTF. The CDR3 coding sequence is TGTGCCAGCAGTCTGGGACAATCTAACTATGGCTACACCTTC.

V gene TRBV5-6 combines with J gene TRBJ1-2, with TRBD1 identical over 11 bases. The CDR3 runs to 17 residues. V shed 5 bases, J shed 5 bases, and the junction held 14 bases outside the gene matches. Germline V gives CDR1 SGHDT, CDR2 YYEEEE. The CDR3 DNA reads as TGTGCCAGCAGACAGGCCGGGACAGGGGGTATGGCTTATGGCTACACCTTC. Translating it yields CASRQAGTGGMAYGYTF.

V is TRBV11-2 and J is TRBJ1-2, with D possibly TRBD1 on 6 matching bases. This CDR3 region has 15 residues. Germline V gene data show CDR1 as SGHAT and CDR2 as FQNNGV. With 1 base removed from V and 2 bases from J, the gap between germline ends came to 11 bases. Written as DNA, the CDR3 is TGTGCCAGCAGCTTAGTGGACAGTGCCAACTATGGCTACACCTTC. It translates to CASSLVDSANYGYTF. The full variable domain, rest sourced from reference TRBV11-2 and TRBJ1-2, is EAGVAQSPRYKIIEKRQSVAFWCNPISGHATLYWYQQILGQGPKLLIQFQNNGVVDDSQLPKDRFSAERLKGVDSTLKIQPAKLEDSAVYLCASSLVDSANYGYTFGSGTRLTVV.